This passage covers 18 T cell receptor beta chains from one sample sequenced in a study of cytomegalovirus exposure and HLA in healthy donors. A multiplex PCR was run with 60 Vbeta primers and 13 Jbeta primers. Sequenced by immunoSEQ multiplex PCR; TCRdb stores in-frame clones only, minus some. This table holds some 160,000 clones, 75% to 90% found once. The sample taken for sequencing was PBMCs. These receptors originate from a male donor in good health and CMV-seropositive.

This clone was observed a single time. The junction and the germline gene differ at one end; a read error may be behind it. This chain joins TRBV7-9 and TRBJ1-2; no firm D call. Looked up from germline, CDR1 is SEHNR and CDR2 is FQNEAQ (reference sequence). CDR3 length: 12 residues. CDR3 amino acids: CSSSQVTYGYTF. DNA of the CDR3: TGTTCCAGCAGCCAGGTGACGTATGGCTACACCTTC.

The V gene is TRBV28, the J gene TRBJ2-1; D is possibly TRBD1 (5 bases). CDR3 length: 15 amino acids. V shed 7 bases and J shed 7 bases, with 20 bases lying between them. Germline CDR1 reads MDHEN; CDR2 reads SYDVKM. CDR3 coding DNA: TGTGCCAGCAAAGGCGGAACAGGATTAAAGAATGAGCAGTTCTTC. It yields the protein CASKGGTGLKNEQFF.

This clone appeared a single time. The chain couples TRBV11-3 to TRBJ2-5, with 14 bases aligning to TRBD2. Looked up from germline, CDR1 is SGHNT and CDR2 is YENEEA. V lost 1 base to trimming and J lost 7 bases; unmatched junction nucleotides: 17. The CDR3 has 20 amino acids. CDR3 loop: CASSLGRSGLAGGARMTQYF. The CDR3 DNA follows: TGTGCCAGCAGCTTAGGTAGAAGCGGACTAGCGGGAGGCGCTCGGATGACCCAGTACTTC.

The CDR3 here is CASSLALRGAGGIQYF. The CDR3 DNA reads as TGTGCCAGCAGCTTAGCGCTACGTGGGGCGGGAGGCATTCAGTACTTC. The chain couples TRBV7-8 to TRBJ2-4, with 8 bases that match TRBD2. V lost 0 bases, J lost 9 bases, and 10 bases stayed unmatched. The V gene's germline CDR1 is SGHVS and CDR2 FQNEAQ. The CDR3 contains 16 residues.

The CDR3 here is CASSLGEGPNYGYTF. CDR3 bases: TGTGCCAGCAGCTTAGGGGAGGGCCCTAACTATGGCTACACCTTC. V and J are TRBV13 and TRBJ1-2; no clear D. The ends were cut back, 0 bases at V and 0 bases at J, with 8 bases in the middle. Looked up from germline, CDR1 is PRHDT and CDR2 is FYEKMQ (reference sequence). The CDR3 is 15 residues long. Filled out from reference TRBV13 and TRBJ1-2, the complete variable domain reads AAGVIQSPRHLIKEKRETATLKCYPIPRHDTVYWYQQGPGQDPQFLISFYEKMQSDKGSIPDRFSAQQFSDYHSELNMSSLELGDSALYFCASSLGEGPNYGYTFGSGTRLTVV.

CDR3 amino acids: CASSWGVENTIYF. The CDR3 nucleotides read TGTGCCAGCAGTTGGGGAGTCGAAAACACCATATATTTT. The V gene is TRBV28, the J gene TRBJ1-3, with D hard to call. CDR1 and CDR2 from the germline V gene are MDHEN and SYDVKM. The CDR3 loop spans 13 amino acids. Trimming stripped 4 bases from V and 6 bases from J, with 10 bases between.

The chain joins TRBV14 to TRBJ2-7; 8 bases line up with TRBD1. Germline V gives CDR1 SGHDN, CDR2 FVKESK. V was clipped by 6 bases and J by 1 base; unmatched bases: 11. The CDR3 is 16 amino acids. In DNA, the CDR3 is TGTGCCAGCAGTCCTACGGGACAGGCTTCATCCTACGAGCAGTACTTC. It is translated as CASSPTGQASSYEQYF.

The CDR3 sequence: CASSYSWTSGTYTQYF. The DNA for the CDR3 is TGTGCCAGCAGTTACTCCTGGACTAGCGGGACTTATACGCAGTATTTT. V and J are TRBV6-5 and TRBJ2-3; 12 bases are a match to TRBD2. This CDR3 contains 16 residues. Per germline, CDR1 MNHEY and CDR2 SVGAGI. J lost 7 bases, V lost 0 bases, and 5 bases had no gene match.

The J gene is TRBJ2-7, the V gene TRBV4-3; 13 nucleotides align to TRBD2. V lost 4 bases and J lost 2; bases outside the gene matches: 2. CDR1 is LGHNA, CDR2 YSLEER, per germline. The CDR3 spans 15 residues. The CDR3 DNA reads TGCGCCAGCAGCCCCGGACTAGCGGGAGCCTACGAGCAGTACTTC. Translating gives CASSPGLAGAYEQYF.

This chain uses TRBV7-6 with TRBJ2-1; 9 bases align to TRBD2. CDR1 and CDR2 from the germline V gene are SGHVS and FNYEAQ. V dropped 3 bases and J dropped 4; count of bases not matched to a gene: 7. This CDR3 region has 16 residues. The CDR3 sequence is CASSFALSGGYNEQFF. In DNA, the CDR3 is TGTGCCAGCAGCTTCGCCCTCAGCGGGGGGTACAATGAGCAGTTCTTC.

This chain uses TRBV9 with TRBJ1-4; D is ambiguous. CDR1 is SGDLS, CDR2 YYNGEE, per germline. V was pared by 2 bases and J by 6 bases, with 8 bases between. This CDR3 spans 13 amino acids. The CDR3 loop is CASSVVGDEKLFF. The CDR3 nucleotides are TGTGCCAGCAGCGTGGTAGGAGATGAAAAACTGTTTTTT.

V gene TRBV27 combines with J gene TRBJ2-7; 7 bases are shared with TRBD2. J lost 0 bases, V lost 6 bases, and 5 bases had no gene match. CDR3 length: 14 amino acids. The V gene's germline CDR1 is MNHEY and CDR2 SMNVEV (reference sequence). The CDR3 nucleotides are TGTGCCAGCAGGACTAGCCGGTACTCCTACGAGCAGTACTTC. It specifies CASRTSRYSYEQYF.

The rearrangement links TRBV27 to TRBJ1-1; possible D gene TRBD1, 6 bases. This CDR3 is built from 14 residues. The V gene's germline CDR1 is MNHEY and CDR2 SMNVEV (reference sequence). The V end lost 7 bases, the J end lost 4 bases, and 16 bases lay between the germline ends. CDR3 nucleotide sequence: TGTGCCAGCACCATGGGGGGGGGCGGCACTGAAGCTTTCTTT. This gives the protein CASTMGGGGTEAFF.

The V gene is TRBV18, the J gene TRBJ2-7; 7 bases fit TRBD1. Germline V gene lookup returns CDR1 KGHSH and CDR2 LQKENI. The V gene end was trimmed by 4 bases and the J gene end by 4 bases; junction bases not matched to a gene: 13. The CDR3 covers 16 residues. The CDR3 sequence: CASSRDQGGFVYEQYF. The CDR3 DNA sequence: TGTGCCAGCTCACGGGACCAAGGGGGCTTTGTGTACGAGCAGTACTTC.

The CDR3 DNA reads TGTGCCAGCAGCTTCGCGGCGGTAGCGGGAGGGAACTACGAGCAGTACTTC. It yields the protein CASSFAAVAGGNYEQYF. The rearrangement uses TRBV7-2 and TRBJ2-7; 11 nucleotides align to TRBD2. The CDR3 totals 17 residues. After removal of 3 bases from V and 3 bases from J, the junction contained 10 bases not matched to a gene. Per germline, CDR1 SGHTA and CDR2 FQGNSA.

The chain has TRBV7-2 and TRBJ2-5, with D unclear. This CDR3 is 15 amino acids long. The V end was cut by 1 base, the J end by 2 bases, with 11 bases between. Germline V gene lookup returns CDR1 SGHTA and CDR2 FQGNSA. CDR3 loop: CASSLDGSMQETQYF. The CDR3 DNA reads TGTGCCAGCAGCTTAGATGGCTCGATGCAAGAGACCCAGTACTTC.

This clone was found once. This chain joins TRBV5-1 and TRBJ2-1; maybe TRBD2 (5 bases). Germline CDR1 and CDR2: SGHRS and YFSETQ. Trimming took off 0 bases at V and 10 bases at J, with 17 bases between the two ends. This CDR3 is built from 15 residues. CDR3 nucleotides: TGCGCCAGCAGCTTGGCAGCGCAAGGACTGATCGAGCAGTTCTTC. Translation: CASSLAAQGLIEQFF. Full variable domain (missing parts from reference TRBV5-1 and TRBJ2-1): KAGVTQTPRYLIKTRGQQVTLSCSPISGHRSVSWYQQTPGQGLQFLFEYFSETQRNKGNFPGRFSGRQFSNSRSEMNVSTLELGDSALYLCASSLAAQGLIEQFFGPGTRLTVL.

The rearrangement links TRBV7-2 to TRBJ2-1, with 8 bases that match TRBD2. CDR3 length: 17 residues. Trimming took 5 bases from V and 10 from J; bases not matched to a gene: 19. CDR1 and CDR2 (germline): SGHTA, FQGNSA. The CDR3: CASSPPGLARLFNEQFF. DNA for the CDR3: TGTGCCAGCAGCCCTCCAGGACTAGCTCGGTTGTTCAACGAGCAGTTCTTC. The whole variable domain, remainder taken from reference TRBV7-2 and TRBJ2-1, is GAGVSQSPSNKVTEKGKDVELRCDPISGHTALYWYRQSLGQGLEFLIYFQGNSAPDKSGLPSDRFSAERTGGSVSTLTIQRTQQEDSAVYLCASSPPGLARLFNEQFFGPGTRLTVL.